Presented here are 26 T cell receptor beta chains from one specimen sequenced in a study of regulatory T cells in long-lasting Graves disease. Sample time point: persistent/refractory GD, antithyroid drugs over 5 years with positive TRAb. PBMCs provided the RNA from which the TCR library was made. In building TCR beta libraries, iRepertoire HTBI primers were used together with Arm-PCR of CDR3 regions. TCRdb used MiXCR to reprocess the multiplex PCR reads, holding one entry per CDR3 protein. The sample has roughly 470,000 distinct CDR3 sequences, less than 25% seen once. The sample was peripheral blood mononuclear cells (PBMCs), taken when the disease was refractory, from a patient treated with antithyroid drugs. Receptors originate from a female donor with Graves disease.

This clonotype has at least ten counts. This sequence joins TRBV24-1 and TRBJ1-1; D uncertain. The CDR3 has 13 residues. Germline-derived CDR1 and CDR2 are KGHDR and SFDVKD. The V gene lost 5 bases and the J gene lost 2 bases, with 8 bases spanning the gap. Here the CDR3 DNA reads TGTGCCACCAGTGGGCCGGCCAACACTGAAGCTTTCTTT. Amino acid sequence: CATSGPANTEAFF.

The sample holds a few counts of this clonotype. The CDR3 sequence: CAWDGTSGFSYEQYF. The CDR3 nucleotides are TGTGCCTGGGACGGGACTAGCGGGTTCTCCTACGAGCAGTACTTC. V gene TRBV30 combines with J gene TRBJ2-7; 12 bases align to TRBD2. CDR1 and CDR2 (germline): GTSNPN, SVGIG (reference sequence). The junction had 5 bases not matched to a gene; V was cut back by 5 bases and J by 0 bases. The CDR3 covers 15 residues.

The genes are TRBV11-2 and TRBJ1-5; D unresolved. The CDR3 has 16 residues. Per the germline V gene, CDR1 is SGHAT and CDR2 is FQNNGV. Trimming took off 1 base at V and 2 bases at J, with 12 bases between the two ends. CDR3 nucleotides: TGTGCCAGCAGCTTAGCGGGGATAGGTCGCAATCAGCCCCAGCATTTT. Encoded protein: CASSLAGIGRNQPQHF.

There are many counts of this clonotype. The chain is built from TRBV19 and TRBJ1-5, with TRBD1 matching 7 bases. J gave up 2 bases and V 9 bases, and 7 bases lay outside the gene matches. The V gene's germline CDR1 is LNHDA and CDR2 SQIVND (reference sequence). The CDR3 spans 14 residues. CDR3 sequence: CASSRTGGNQPQHF. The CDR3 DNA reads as TGTGCCAGCAGCCGCACAGGGGGCAATCAGCCCCAGCATTTT.

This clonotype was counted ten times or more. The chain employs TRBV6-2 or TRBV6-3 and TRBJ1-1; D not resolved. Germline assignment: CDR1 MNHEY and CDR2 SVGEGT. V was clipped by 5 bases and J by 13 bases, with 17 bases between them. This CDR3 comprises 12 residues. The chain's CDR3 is CASSEAGLWVFF. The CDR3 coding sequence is TGTGCCAGCAGTGAAGCTGGTCTCTGGGTTTTCTTT.

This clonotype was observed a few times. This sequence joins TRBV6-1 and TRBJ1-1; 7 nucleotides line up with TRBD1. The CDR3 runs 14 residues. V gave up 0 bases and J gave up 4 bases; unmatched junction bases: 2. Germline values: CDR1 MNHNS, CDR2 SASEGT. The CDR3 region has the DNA TGTGCCAGCAGTGAAGCCCCAGGGGGCACTGAAGCTTTCTTT. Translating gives CASSEAPGGTEAFF.

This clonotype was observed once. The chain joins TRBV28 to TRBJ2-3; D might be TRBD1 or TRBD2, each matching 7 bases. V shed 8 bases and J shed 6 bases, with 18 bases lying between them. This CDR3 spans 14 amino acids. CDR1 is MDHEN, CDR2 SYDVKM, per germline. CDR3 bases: TGTGCCAGCCGCCAGGGGGAGGGAGCGGATACGCAGTATTTT. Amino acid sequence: CASRQGEGADTQYF. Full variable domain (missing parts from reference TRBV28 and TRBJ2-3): DVKVTQSSRYLVKRTGEKVFLECVQDMDHENMFWYRQDPGLGLRLIYFSYDVKMKEKGDIPEGYSVSREKKERFSLILESASTNQTSMYLCASRQGEGADTQYFGPGTRLTVL.

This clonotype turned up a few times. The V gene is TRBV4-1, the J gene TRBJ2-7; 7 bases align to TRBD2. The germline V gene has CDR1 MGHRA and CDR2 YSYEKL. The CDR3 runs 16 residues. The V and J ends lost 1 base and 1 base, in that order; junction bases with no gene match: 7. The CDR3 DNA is TGCGCCAGCAGCCAAGTGTCAGGACTAGAGTCCTACGAGCAGTACTTC. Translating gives CASSQVSGLESYEQYF.

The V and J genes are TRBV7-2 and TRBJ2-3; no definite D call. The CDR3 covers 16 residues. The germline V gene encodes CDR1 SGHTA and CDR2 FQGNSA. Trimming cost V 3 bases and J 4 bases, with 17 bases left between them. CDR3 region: CASSLGFLGRADTQYF. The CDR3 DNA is TGTGCCAGCAGCTTGGGTTTTTTAGGCCGGGCAGATACGCAGTATTTT.

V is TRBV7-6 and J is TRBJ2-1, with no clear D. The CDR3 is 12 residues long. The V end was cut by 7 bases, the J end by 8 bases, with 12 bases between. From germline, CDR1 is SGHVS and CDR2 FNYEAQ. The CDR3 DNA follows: TGTGCCAGCAACACCCCCCCCGATGAGCAGTTCTTC. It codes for CASNTPPDEQFF.

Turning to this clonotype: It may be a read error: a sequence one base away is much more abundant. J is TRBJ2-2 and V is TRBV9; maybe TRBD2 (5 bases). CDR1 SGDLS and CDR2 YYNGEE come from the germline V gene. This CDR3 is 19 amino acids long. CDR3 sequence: CTSSVELGVGALNTGELFF. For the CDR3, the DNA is TGTACCAGCAGCGTAGAATTGGGAGTTGGCGCGCTGAACACCGGGGAGCTGTTTTTT.

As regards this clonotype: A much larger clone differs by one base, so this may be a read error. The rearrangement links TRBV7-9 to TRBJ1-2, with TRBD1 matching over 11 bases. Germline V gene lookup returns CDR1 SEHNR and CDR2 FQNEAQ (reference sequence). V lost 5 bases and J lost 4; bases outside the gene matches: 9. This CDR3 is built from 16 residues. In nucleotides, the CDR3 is TGTGCCAGCAGCCCAGACCGGACAGGGGGCTTCTATGGCTACACCTTC. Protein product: CASSPDRTGGFYGYTF. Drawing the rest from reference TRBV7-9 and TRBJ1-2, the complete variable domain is DTGVSQNPRHKITKRGQNVTFRCDPISEHNRLYWYRQTLGQGPEFLTYFQNEAQLEKSRLLSDRFSAERPKGSFSTLEIQRTEQGDSAMYLCASSPDRTGGFYGYTFGSGTRLTVV.

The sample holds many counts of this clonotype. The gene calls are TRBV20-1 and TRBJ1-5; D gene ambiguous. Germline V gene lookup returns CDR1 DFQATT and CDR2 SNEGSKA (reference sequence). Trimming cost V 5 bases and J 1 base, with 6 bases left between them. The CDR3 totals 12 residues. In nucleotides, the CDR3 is TGCAGTGCTCCGGACAGCAATCAGCCCCAGCATTTT. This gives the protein CSAPDSNQPQHF.

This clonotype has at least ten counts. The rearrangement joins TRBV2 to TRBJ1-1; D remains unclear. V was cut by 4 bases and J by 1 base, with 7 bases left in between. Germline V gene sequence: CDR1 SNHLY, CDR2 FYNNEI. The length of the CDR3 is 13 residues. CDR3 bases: TGTGCCAGCAGTGGGGCGGGGAACACTGAAGCTTTCTTT. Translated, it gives CASSGAGNTEAFF.

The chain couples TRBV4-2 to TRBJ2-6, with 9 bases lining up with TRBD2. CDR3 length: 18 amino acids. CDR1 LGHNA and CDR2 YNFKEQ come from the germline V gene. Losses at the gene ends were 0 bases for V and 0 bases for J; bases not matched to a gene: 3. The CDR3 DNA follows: TGTGCCAGCAGCCAAGAGGGCGGGAGGGTCTCTGGGGCCAACGTCCTGACTTTC. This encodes CASSQEGGRVSGANVLTF.

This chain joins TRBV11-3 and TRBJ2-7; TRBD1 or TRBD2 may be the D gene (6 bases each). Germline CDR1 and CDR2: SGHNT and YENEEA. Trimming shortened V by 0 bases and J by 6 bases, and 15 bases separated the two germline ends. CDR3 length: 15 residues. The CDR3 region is CASSLDRGPWGEQYF. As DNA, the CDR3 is TGTGCCAGCAGCTTAGATCGGGGGCCTTGGGGCGAGCAGTACTTC.

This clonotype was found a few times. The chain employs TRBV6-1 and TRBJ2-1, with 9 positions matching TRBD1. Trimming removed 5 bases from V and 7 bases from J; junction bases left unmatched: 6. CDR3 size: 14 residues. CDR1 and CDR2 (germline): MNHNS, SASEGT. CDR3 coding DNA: TGTGCCAGCAGTCACCCCGGGACAGGGAATGAGCAGTTCTTC. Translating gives CASSHPGTGNEQFF.

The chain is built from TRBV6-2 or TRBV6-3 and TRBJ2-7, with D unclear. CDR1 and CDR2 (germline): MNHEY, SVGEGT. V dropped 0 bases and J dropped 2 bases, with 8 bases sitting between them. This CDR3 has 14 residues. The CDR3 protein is CASSYSNAAYEQYF. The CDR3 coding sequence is TGTGCCAGCAGTTACTCCAACGCAGCCTACGAGCAGTACTTC.

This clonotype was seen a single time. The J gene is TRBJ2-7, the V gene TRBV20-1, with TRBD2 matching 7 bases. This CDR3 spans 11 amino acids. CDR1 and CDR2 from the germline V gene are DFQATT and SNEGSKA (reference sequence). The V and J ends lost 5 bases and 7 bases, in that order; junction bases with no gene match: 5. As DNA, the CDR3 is TGCAGTGCTTGGGGGGGGTGGGAGCAGTACTTC. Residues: CSAWGGWEQYF.

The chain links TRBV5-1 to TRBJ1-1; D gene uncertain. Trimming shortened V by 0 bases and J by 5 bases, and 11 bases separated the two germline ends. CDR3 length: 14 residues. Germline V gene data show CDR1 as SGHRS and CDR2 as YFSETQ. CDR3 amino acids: CASSLGWVKTEAFF. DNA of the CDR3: TGCGCCAGCAGCTTGGGATGGGTTAAGACTGAAGCTTTCTTT.

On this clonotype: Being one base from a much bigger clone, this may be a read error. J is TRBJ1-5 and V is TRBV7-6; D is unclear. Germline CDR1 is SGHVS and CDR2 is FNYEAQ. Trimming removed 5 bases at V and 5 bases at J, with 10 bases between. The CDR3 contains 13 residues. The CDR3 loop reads CASSRWGYQPQHF. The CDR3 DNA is TGTGCCAGCAGCCGCTGGGGTTATCAGCCCCAGCATTTT.

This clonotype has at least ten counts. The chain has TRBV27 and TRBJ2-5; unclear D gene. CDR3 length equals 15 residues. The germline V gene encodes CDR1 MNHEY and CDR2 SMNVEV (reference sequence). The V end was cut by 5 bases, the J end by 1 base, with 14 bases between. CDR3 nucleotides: TGTGCCAGCAGTCAAAAGGGCCTGACCCAAGAGACCCAGTACTTC. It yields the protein CASSQKGLTQETQYF.

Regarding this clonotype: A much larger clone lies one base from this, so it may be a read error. This CDR3 reads CANSIGVNEQYF. The DNA of the CDR3 is TGTGCCAACAGTATTGGGGTTAACGAGCAGTACTTC. V is TRBV28 and J is TRBJ2-7; no clear D gene. Germline-derived CDR1 and CDR2 are MDHEN and SYDVKM. CDR3 length: 12 residues.

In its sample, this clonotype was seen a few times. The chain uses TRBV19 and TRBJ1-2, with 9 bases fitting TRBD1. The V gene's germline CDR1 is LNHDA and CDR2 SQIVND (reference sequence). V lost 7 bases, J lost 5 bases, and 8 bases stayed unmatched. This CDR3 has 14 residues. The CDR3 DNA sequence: TGTGCCAGTACCTCCCCGGGACAGGGTTATGGCTACACCTTC. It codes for CASTSPGQGYGYTF.

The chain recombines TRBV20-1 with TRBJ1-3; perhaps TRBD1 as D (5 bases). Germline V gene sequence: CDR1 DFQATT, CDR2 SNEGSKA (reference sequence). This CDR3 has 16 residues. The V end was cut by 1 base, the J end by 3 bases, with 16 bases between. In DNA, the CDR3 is TGCAGTGCTAGAGTTACCTTATCGGGGCGTGGAAACACCATATATTTT. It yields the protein CSARVTLSGRGNTIYF.

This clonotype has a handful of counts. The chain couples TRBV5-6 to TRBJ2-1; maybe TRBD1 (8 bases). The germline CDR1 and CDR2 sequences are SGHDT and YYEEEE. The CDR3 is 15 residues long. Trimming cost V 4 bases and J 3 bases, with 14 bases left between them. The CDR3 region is CASSHRGGNYNEQFF. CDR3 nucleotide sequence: TGTGCCAGCAGCCACAGGGGGGGTAACTACAATGAGCAGTTCTTC.